This T cell receptor (beta chain) appears in the sequencing data of a study of early T cells in non-severe SARS-CoV-2 infection. Study-level information: With bulk RNA from unsorted whole blood as input, sequencing yielded unpaired chains.

Comment on this clonotype: Its antigen is still unknown.

Study-level findings and limits: The matching step, a VDJdb search, favored anti-spike CD8 responses and missed private and CD4 specificities.

Individually, cDNA molecules had unique molecular identifiers attached to them. TCRdb re-called the 5' RACE reads with MiXCR, one entry per CDR3 protein. Of tens of thousands of distinct CDR3 sequences listed, less than 15% are singletons. Specimen: whole blood. The TCR sequence derives from an adult who was a healthcare worker with PCR-confirmed SARS-CoV-2 infection or an uninfected control (not recorded which).

CDR3 protein: CASSYAGENQPQHF. The CDR3 nucleotides read TGTGCCAGCAGTTATGCGGGGGAGAATCAGCCCCAGCATTTT. The rearrangement joins TRBV6-6 to TRBJ1-5, with D maybe TRBD1 (5 bases). Looked up from germline, CDR1 is MNHNY and CDR2 is SVGAGI (reference sequence). The V end was cut by 3 bases, the J end by 4 bases, with 10 bases between. CDR3 length equals 14 residues.